This T cell receptor (beta chain) was captured in a study of blood T cell repertoires in COVID-19. Across the study: Acute and convalescent COVID-19 specimens originated in the United States, Italy and Spain.

In terms of age and location, participants ranged from about 18 to 100 years and lived in fewer than 30 US areas. Original processing methods: Reference gene primer amplification gave estimated nucleated cell counts. Sequencing used immunoSEQ multiplex PCR; TCRdb keeps in-frame clones, though not all of them. That table gives V, J and clone size, and the DNA gave D and trimming. This table holds 350,000 to 500,000 clones, approximately 90% found once. Germline trimming cut 5 bases from V and 6 bases from J; bases unmatched to any gene: 10. The CDR3 covers 15 residues. The germline V gene encodes CDR1 MNHEY and CDR2 SVGEGT.

Material: PBMCs or T cells enriched from blood (not recorded which). The origin of this receptor is a woman between 18 and 29 years old who had been exposed to COVID-19. The genes are TRBV6-2 or TRBV6-3 and TRBJ1-2; 9 nucleotides align to TRBD1. The CDR3 loop is CASSPRTGDLHGYTF. In DNA, the CDR3 is TGTGCCAGCAGTCCCCGGACAGGGGACCTGCATGGCTACACCTTC.